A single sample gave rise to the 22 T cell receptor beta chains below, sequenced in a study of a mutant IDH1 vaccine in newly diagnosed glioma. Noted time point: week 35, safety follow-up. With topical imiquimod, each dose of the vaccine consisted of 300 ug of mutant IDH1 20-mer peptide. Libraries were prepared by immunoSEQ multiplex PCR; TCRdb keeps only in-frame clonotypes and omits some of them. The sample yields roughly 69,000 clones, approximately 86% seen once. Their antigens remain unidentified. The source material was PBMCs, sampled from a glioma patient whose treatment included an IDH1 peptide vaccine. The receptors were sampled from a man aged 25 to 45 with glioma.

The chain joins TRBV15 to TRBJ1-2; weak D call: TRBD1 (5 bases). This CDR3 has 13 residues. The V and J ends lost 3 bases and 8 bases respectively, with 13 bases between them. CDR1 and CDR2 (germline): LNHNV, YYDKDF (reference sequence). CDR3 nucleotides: TGTGCCACCAGCAGGACATCCGAGGGGGGCTACACCTTC. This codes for CATSRTSEGGYTF.

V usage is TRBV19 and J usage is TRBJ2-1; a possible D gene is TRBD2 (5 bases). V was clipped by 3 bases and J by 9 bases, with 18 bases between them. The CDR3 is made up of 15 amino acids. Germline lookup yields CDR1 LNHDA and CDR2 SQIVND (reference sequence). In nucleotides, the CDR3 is TGTGCCAGTAGTATTGTTTTCCAGGAGGTTGGTGAGCAGTTCTTC. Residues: CASSIVFQEVGEQFF.

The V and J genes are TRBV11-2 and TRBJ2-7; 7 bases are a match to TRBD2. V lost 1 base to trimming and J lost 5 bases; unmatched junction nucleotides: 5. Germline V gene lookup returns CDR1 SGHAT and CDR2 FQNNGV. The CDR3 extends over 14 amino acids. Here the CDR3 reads CASSLVSAGNEQYF. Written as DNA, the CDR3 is TGTGCCAGCAGCTTAGTTTCAGCGGGAAACGAGCAGTACTTC.

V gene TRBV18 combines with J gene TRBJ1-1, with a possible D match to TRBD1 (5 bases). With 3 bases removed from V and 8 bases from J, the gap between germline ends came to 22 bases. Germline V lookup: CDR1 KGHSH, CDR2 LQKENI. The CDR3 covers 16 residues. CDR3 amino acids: CASSPSGAALSTEAFF. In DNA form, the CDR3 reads TGTGCCAGCTCACCTTCCGGGGCAGCGCTAAGCACAGAAGCTTTCTTT.

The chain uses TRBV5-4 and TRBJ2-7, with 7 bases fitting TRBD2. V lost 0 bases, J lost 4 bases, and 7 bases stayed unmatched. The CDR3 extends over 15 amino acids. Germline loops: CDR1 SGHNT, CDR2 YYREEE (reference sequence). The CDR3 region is CASSLAEGGAYEQYF. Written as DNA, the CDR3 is TGTGCCAGCAGCTTGGCTGAGGGAGGGGCGTACGAGCAGTACTTC.

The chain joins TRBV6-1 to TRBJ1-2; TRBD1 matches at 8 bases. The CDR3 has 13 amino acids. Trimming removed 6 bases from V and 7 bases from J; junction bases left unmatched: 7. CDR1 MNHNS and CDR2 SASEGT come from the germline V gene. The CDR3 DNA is TGTGCCAGCAGAGCAGGGGGCGCAGTTGGCTACACCTTC. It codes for CASRAGGAVGYTF.

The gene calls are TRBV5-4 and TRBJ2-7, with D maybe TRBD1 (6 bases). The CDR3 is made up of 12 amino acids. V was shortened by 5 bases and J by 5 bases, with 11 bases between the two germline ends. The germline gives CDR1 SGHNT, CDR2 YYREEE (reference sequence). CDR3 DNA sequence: TGTGCCAGCAGGAGAGGGGGAAACGAGCAGTACTTC. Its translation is CASRRGGNEQYF.

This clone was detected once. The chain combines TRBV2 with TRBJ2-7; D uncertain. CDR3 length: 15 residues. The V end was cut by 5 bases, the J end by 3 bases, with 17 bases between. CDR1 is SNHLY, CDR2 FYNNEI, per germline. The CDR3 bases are TGTGCCAGCAGTCCCTCTTACTCAAGACACTACGAGCAGTACTTC. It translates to CASSPSYSRHYEQYF.

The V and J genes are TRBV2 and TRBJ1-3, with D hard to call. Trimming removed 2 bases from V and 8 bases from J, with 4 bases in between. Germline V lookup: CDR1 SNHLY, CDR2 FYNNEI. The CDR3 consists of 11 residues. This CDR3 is CASSEIHTIYF. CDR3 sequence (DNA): TGTGCCAGCAGTGAAATTCACACCATATATTTT.

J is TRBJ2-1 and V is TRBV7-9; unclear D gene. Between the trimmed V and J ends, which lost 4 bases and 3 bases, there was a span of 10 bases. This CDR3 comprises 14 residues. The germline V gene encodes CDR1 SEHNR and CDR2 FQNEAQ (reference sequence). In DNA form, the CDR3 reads TGTGCCAGCAGCTATGGTTTCGGCTACAATGAGCAGTTCTTC. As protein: CASSYGFGYNEQFF.

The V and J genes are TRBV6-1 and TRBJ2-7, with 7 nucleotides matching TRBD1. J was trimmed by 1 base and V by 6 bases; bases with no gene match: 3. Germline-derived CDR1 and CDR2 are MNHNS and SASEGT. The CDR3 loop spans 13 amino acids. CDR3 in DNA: TGTGCCAGCAGGATGACAGGGTCCTACGAGCAGTACTTC. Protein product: CASRMTGSYEQYF.

CDR3 loop: CASSRTRGGAGTDTQYF. CDR3 DNA sequence: TGTGCCAGCAGCCGAACGAGGGGGGGCGCGGGCACAGATACGCAGTATTTT. J is TRBJ2-3 and V is TRBV14; possible D gene TRBD2, 7 bases. CDR1 SGHDN and CDR2 FVKESK come from the germline V gene. This CDR3 comprises 17 residues. Trimming shortened V by 4 bases and J by 1 base, and 18 bases separated the two germline ends.

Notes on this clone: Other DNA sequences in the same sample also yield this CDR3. In nucleotides, the CDR3 is TGTGCCAGTACCAGGGGTGGAAACACCATATATTTT. As protein: CASTRGGNTIYF. J is TRBJ1-3 and V is TRBV19; D is perhaps TRBD1 (6 bases). Germline V lookup: CDR1 LNHDA, CDR2 SQIVND (reference sequence). The CDR3 runs 12 residues. Trimming shortened V by 7 bases and J by 3 bases, and 7 bases separated the two germline ends.

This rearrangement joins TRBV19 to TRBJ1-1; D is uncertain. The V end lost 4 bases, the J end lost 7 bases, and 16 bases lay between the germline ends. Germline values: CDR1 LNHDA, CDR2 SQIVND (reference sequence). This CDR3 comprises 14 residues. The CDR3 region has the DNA TGTGCCAGTAGTAATCGAGAGGCCACCCTTGAAGCTTTCTTT. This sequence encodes CASSNREATLEAFF.

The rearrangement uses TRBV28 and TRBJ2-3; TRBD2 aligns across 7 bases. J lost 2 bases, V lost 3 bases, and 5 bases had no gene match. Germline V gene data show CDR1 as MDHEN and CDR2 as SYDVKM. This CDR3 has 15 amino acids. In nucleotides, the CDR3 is TGTGCCAGCAGTTTGGGCGGGGGTCTCACAGATACGCAGTATTTT. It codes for CASSLGGGLTDTQYF.

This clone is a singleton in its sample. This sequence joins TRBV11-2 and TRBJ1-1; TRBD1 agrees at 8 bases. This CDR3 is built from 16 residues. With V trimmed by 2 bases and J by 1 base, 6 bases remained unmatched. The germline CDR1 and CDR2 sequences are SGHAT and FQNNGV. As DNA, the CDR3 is TGTGCCAGCAGCTTAAGGGTAACAGGGGGGAACACTGAAGCTTTCTTT. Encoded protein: CASSLRVTGGNTEAFF.

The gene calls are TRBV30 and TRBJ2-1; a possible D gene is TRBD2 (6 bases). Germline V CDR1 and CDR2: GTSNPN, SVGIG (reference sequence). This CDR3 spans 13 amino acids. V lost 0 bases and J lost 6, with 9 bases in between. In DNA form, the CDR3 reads TGTGCCTGGAGTGTCGGGGGAAGCAATGAGCAGTTCTTC. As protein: CAWSVGGSNEQFF.

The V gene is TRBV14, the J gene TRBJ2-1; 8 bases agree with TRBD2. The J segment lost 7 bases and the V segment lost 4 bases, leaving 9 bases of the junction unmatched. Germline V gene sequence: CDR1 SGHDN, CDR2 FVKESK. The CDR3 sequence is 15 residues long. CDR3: CASSRLGGGWNEQFF. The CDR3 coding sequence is TGTGCCAGCAGCCGCCTTGGCGGGGGGTGGAATGAGCAGTTCTTC.

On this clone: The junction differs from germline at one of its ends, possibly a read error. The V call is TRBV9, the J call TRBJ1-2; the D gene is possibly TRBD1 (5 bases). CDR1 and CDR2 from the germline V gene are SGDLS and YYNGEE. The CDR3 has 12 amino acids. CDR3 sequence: CASSVVRGDIAF. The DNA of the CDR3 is TGTGCCAGCAGCGTAGTTCGGGGGGATATTGCCTTC. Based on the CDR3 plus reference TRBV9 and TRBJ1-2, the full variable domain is DSGVTQTPKHLITATGQRVTLRCSPRSGDLSVYWYQQSLDQGLQFLIQYYNGEERAKGNILERFSAQQFPDLHSELNLSSLELGDSALYFCASSVVRGDIAFGSGTRLTVV.

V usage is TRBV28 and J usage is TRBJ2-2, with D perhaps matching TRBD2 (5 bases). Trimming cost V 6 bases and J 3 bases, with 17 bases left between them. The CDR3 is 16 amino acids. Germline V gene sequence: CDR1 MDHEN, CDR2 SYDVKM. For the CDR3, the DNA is TGTGCCAGCAGGCTAGCTCAGAACCGGGACACCGGGGAGCTGTTTTTT. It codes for CASRLAQNRDTGELFF. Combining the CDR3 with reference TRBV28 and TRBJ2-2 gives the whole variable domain DVKVTQSSRYLVKRTGEKVFLECVQDMDHENMFWYRQDPGLGLRLIYFSYDVKMKEKGDIPEGYSVSREKKERFSLILESASTNQTSMYLCASRLAQNRDTGELFFGEGSRLTVL.

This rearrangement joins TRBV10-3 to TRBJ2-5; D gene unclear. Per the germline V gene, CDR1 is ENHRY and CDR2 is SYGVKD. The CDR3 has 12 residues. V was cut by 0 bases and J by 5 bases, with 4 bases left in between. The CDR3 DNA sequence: TGTGCCATCAGTGAGTCGACGGAGACCCAGTACTTC. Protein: CAISESTETQYF.

This CDR3 reads CASSRPASGRLNSYNEQFF. The CDR3 DNA sequence: TGTGCCAGCAGCCGCCCAGCTAGCGGGAGGCTCAACTCCTACAATGAGCAGTTCTTC. The genes are TRBV7-8 and TRBJ2-1; 11 bases are shared with TRBD2. The ends lost 5 bases at V and 0 bases at J; junction bases unmatched: 12. The CDR3 totals 19 residues. Looked up from germline, CDR1 is SGHVS and CDR2 is FQNEAQ.